This T cell receptor beta chain was recovered during a study of shared clonotypes between healthy human individuals. Per the germline V gene, CDR1 is MNHEY and CDR2 is SMNVEV (reference sequence). This CDR3 has 11 amino acids. V shed 6 bases and J shed 6 bases, with 6 bases lying between them. Several immunoSEQ plates held equal portions of the genomic DNA taken from each subset. Each PCR replicate from the sorted subsets contained 150 to 250 ng DNA, which is tens of thousands of T cell genomes. Some clones are missing from TCRdb's copy, which holds only in-frame ones; the method was immunoSEQ multiplex PCR. This table holds fewer than 800,000 clones, 90% to 95% found once. Naive CD8 isolation took CD45RO-negative cells positively selected for CCR7 and excluded terminally differentiated effector memory CD45RA+ cells. As to this clone: The antigen remains unidentified.

Study observations and caveats: The authors sampled blood alone, and tissue repertoires likely differ.

Sequencing was performed on naive CD8+ T cells sorted from blood. This TCR derives from a man aged 25 to 45 in good health. The genes are TRBV27 and TRBJ2-1, with unresolved D. This chain's CDR3 is CASRISNEQFF. In DNA, the CDR3 is TGTGCCAGCAGAATATCCAATGAGCAGTTCTTC.